A selection of T cell receptor beta chains follows, all from one sample in a study of blood T cell repertoires in COVID-19. Profiling relied on immunoSEQ multiplex PCR, and the TCRdb table lists in-frame clones only, not all of them. The profile covers about 170,000 clones, with around nine tenths appearing a single time and roughly 2.4% taken by the ten largest. The material sequenced was peripheral blood. The receptors were gathered from a woman aged 80 or older with COVID-19, enrolled during active disease. Both conserved end residues are part of each CDR3. A D gene is named only where the DNA matches it firmly. Size is omitted from some rows. Given values are once, few, many or a class for expanded clones.

J	size	D	V	CDR3	DNA
TRBJ1-2	-	-	TRBV4-3	CASRRAGSYGYTF	TGCGCCAGCAGGCGCGCGGGATCCTATGGCTACACCTTC
TRBJ2-2	once	-	TRBV6-1	CASSVWGGDATGELFF	TGTGCCAGCAGTGTCTGGGGGGGCGACGCGACCGGGGAGCTGTTTTTT
TRBJ2-3	-	-	TRBV4-1	CASRKEGADTQYF	TGCGCCAGCAGGAAGGAAGGAGCAGATACGCAGTATTTT
TRBJ1-4	-	-	TRBV18	CASSPLGDEKLFF	TGTGCCAGCTCACCACTGGGCGACGAAAAACTGTTTTTT
TRBJ1-3	-	TRBD1	TRBV5-1	CASSLGTGEVYF	TGCGCCAGCAGCTTGGGGACAGGGGAAGTATATTTT
TRBJ2-1	once	-	TRBV27	CASKSLRGSYNEQFF	TGTGCCAGCAAATCCCTGCGGGGCTCCTACAATGAGCAGTTCTTC
TRBJ1-6	few	-	TRBV7-9	CASSLSGRGDSPLHF	TGTGCCAGCAGCTTATCGGGGAGGGGTGATTCACCCCTCCACTTT
TRBJ2-4	-	-	TRBV6-1	CASSEQQGNIQYF	TGTGCCAGCAGTGAACAGCAGGGAAACATTCAGTACTTC
TRBJ2-5	-	-	TRBV10-3	CAISPGRGETQYF	TGTGCCATCAGTCCCGGGAGAGGGGAGACCCAGTACTTC
TRBJ1-1	-	-	TRBV14	CASSQDLVTEAFF	TGTGCCAGCAGCCAAGATCTCGTGACTGAAGCTTTCTTT
TRBJ2-7	-	-	TRBV3-1/TRBV3-2	CASSQVEGGRGEQYF	TGTGCCAGCAGCCAAGTCGAGGGAGGCCGAGGCGAGCAGTACTTC
TRBJ2-1	-	TRBD1	TRBV5-1	CASYPGQGDYNEQFF	TGCGCCAGTTATCCGGGACAGGGGGACTACAATGAGCAGTTCTTC
TRBJ2-7	-	TRBD2	TRBV6-5	CASSRGLAGTYEQYF	TGTGCCAGCAGCCGGGGGCTAGCGGGTACCTACGAGCAGTACTTC
TRBJ2-1	-	-	TRBV6-2/TRBV6-3	CASSRGLNEQFF	TGTGCCAGCAGCCGAGGACTTAATGAGCAGTTCTTC
TRBJ2-7	-	-	TRBV1	CTSSPGTSGSYEQYF	TGCACCAGCAGCCCTGGGACTAGCGGGTCCTACGAGCAGTACTTC
TRBJ2-3	-	TRBD2	TRBV6-2/TRBV6-3	CASSYPTSGYPTSTDTQYF	TGTGCCAGCAGTTACCCGACTAGCGGGTATCCTACTAGCACAGATACGCAGTATTTT
TRBJ2-3	few	TRBD1	TRBV2	CASARQGVTDTQYF	TGTGCCAGCGCGAGACAGGGGGTGACAGATACGCAGTATTTT
TRBJ1-2	-	-	TRBV5-1	CASSFSGNYGYTF	TGCGCCAGCAGCTTCTCGGGTAACTATGGCTACACCTTC
TRBJ1-1	-	TRBD1	TRBV2	CASSHPMGQGLQNTEAFF	TGTGCCAGCAGCCATCCAATGGGACAGGGGCTTCAGAACACTGAAGCTTTCTTT
TRBJ1-1	-	-	TRBV28	CASSTQLRGLQNTEAFF	TGTGCCAGCAGTACCCAACTTCGGGGACTTCAGAACACTGAAGCTTTCTTT
TRBJ1-5	once	TRBD1	TRBV24-1	CATSDRTGNGQPQHF	TGTGCCACCAGTGATAGGACAGGGAACGGACAGCCCCAGCATTTT
TRBJ2-3	-	-	TRBV28	CASGTSTDTQYF	TGTGCCAGTGGTACTAGCACAGATACGCAGTATTTT
TRBJ2-1	-	TRBD2	TRBV19	CASHQAGSSYNEQFF	TGTGCCAGTCACCAAGCGGGGAGCTCCTACAATGAGCAGTTCTTC
TRBJ1-2	-	-	TRBV6-6	CASSYSSANYGYTF	TGTGCCAGCAGTTACTCGTCGGCTAACTATGGCTACACCTTC
TRBJ1-3	-	-	TRBV5-4	CASSLPGSGNTIYF	TGTGCCAGCAGCTTGCCAGGGTCGGGAAACACCATATATTTT
TRBJ1-2	-	TRBD1	TRBV12-5	CASGSYSGGGYTF	TGTGCTAGTGGTTCCTATTCAGGGGGCGGCTACACCTTC
TRBJ2-1	-	TRBD2	TRBV20-1	CSASSSGGYNEQFF	TGCAGTGCTAGTTCTAGCGGGGGGTACAATGAGCAGTTCTTC
TRBJ1-2	-	TRBD1	TRBV7-2	CASSPRTGRDGYTF	TGTGCCAGCAGCCCCCGGACAGGGAGGGATGGCTACACCTTC
TRBJ2-1	-	TRBD2	TRBV9	CASSVKLAGVDEQFF	TGTGCCAGCAGCGTAAAACTAGCGGGAGTCGATGAGCAGTTCTTC
TRBJ2-5	-	-	TRBV18	CASSPQGQETQYF	TGTGCCAGCTCACCTCAGGGGCAAGAGACCCAGTACTTC
TRBJ2-1	-	TRBD2	TRBV5-1	CASSPAGVHEQFF	TGCGCCAGCAGCCCAGCGGGAGTCCATGAGCAGTTCTTC
TRBJ2-1	-	-	TRBV4-2	CASSQYLLETSYNEQFF	TGTGCCAGCAGCCAGTACCTTCTAGAAACCTCCTACAATGAGCAGTTCTTC
TRBJ2-5	-	-	TRBV2	CASSAAGPGEETQYF	TGTGCCAGCAGCGCCGCGGGGCCTGGGGAAGAGACCCAGTACTTC
TRBJ1-2	-	-	TRBV9	CASSVVPRHGYTF	TGTGCCAGCAGCGTAGTTCCCAGGCATGGCTACACCTTC
TRBJ2-6	-	-	TRBV3-1/TRBV3-2	CASSLRTGLGANVLTF	TGTGCCAGCAGCCTCCGAACAGGGTTAGGGGCCAACGTCCTGACTTTC
TRBJ1-4	-	TRBD1	TRBV4-1	CASSQESGQGFATNEKLFF	TGCGCCAGCAGCCAAGAGTCGGGACAGGGCTTCGCAACTAATGAAAAACTGTTTTTT
TRBJ1-4	-	TRBD1	TRBV2	CASRRTGVEQKLFF	TGTGCCAGCAGGAGGACAGGGGTAGAGCAAAAACTGTTTTTT
TRBJ1-2	-	-	TRBV28	CASSSQGRGVLYGYTF	TGTGCCAGCAGTTCCCAGGGGAGGGGGGTTCTCTATGGCTACACCTTC
TRBJ2-7	few	-	TRBV28	CASSLSPRIGNEQYF	TGTGCCAGCAGTTTATCCCCTCGAATCGGGAACGAGCAGTACTTC
TRBJ2-6	-	TRBD2	TRBV29-1	CSAVTSGSSGANVLTF	TGCAGCGCCGTAACTAGCGGGTCGTCTGGGGCCAACGTCCTGACTTTC
TRBJ2-5	-	TRBD2	TRBV7-2	CASTKGLAGGETQYF	TGTGCCAGCACCAAGGGGCTAGCGGGCGGAGAGACCCAGTACTTC
TRBJ1-5	-	-	TRBV4-2	CASSQEPGRNQPQHF	TGTGCCAGCAGCCAAGAACCAGGGAGGAATCAGCCCCAGCATTTT
TRBJ1-1	-	-	TRBV5-1	CASSERTHNTEAFF	TGCGCCAGCAGCGAAAGGACACATAACACTGAAGCTTTCTTT
TRBJ2-1	-	TRBD2	TRBV23-1	CASSQSRGVGREFYEQFF	TGCGCCAGCAGTCAATCGAGAGGGGTTGGGCGGGAGTTCTATGAGCAGTTCTTC
TRBJ1-2	-	-	TRBV6-2/TRBV6-3	CASSSAGYYGYTF	TGTGCCAGCAGTTCGGCAGGTTACTATGGCTACACCTTC
TRBJ1-3	-	TRBD1	TRBV6-2/TRBV6-3	CASRPTGTGLDTIYF	TGTGCCAGCAGACCTACCGGGACAGGACTTGACACCATATATTTT
TRBJ1-6	few	TRBD1	TRBV6-5	CAIWTGTVINSPLHF	TGTGCCATCTGGACGGGGACAGTTATAAATTCACCCCTCCACTTT
TRBJ1-1	-	-	TRBV28	CASKSGSTEAFF	TGTGCCAGCAAATCGGGGAGCACTGAAGCTTTCTTT
TRBJ2-2	-	-	TRBV4-2	CASSQDGLRGGELFF	TGTGCCAGCAGCCAAGACGGACTTCGTGGCGGGGAGCTGTTTTTT
TRBJ1-1	-	-	TRBV13	CASSSTRTGWGTEAFF	TGTGCCAGCAGCTCCACCCGAACAGGGTGGGGGACTGAAGCTTTCTTT